This TCR beta chain was recovered during a study of sequential checkpoint blockade in melanoma. This clone turned up a few times. No antigen is known for it. Treatment of the sample: randomized to nivolumab then ipilimumab (arm A) or the reverse (arm B). Sequencing was performed with immunoSEQ multiplex PCR; in TCRdb, only in-frame clones are kept and a portion is missing. The sample records 5,300 or so clones, under 25% being singletons. Study-level points and caveats: About 30 times likelier clinical benefit followed increased tumor T-cell fraction and clonality.

The CDR3 consists of 14 residues. Germline V gives CDR1 SQVTM, CDR2 ANQGSEA. V lost 4 bases to trimming and J lost 3 bases, with 10 bases between them. The chain joins TRBV29-1 to TRBJ2-6; tentatively, D is TRBD2 (6 bases). The sequence derives from a human donor with melanoma. The sequencing used tumor tissue (inferred from file names), collected from a patient given nivolumab and ipilimumab in sequence. In DNA form, the CDR3 reads TGCAGCGTTGGTTGGGGACTTGGGGCCAACGTCCTGACTTTC. This gives the protein CSVGWGLGANVLTF.